Below, 26 T cell receptor beta chains from the same sample are listed, as sequenced in a study of control samples from healthy donors and cancer patients. The table came from immunoSEQ multiplex PCR; TCRdb's copy has only in-frame clones and leaves some out. The sample carries 100,000 to 150,000 clones, about nine tenths recorded once. The sample comprised blood. Receptor source: a young man in good health.

This clone occurred once. V usage is TRBV2 and J usage is TRBJ1-5, with 7 bases matching TRBD1. Germline loops: CDR1 SNHLY, CDR2 FYNNEI. This CDR3 is built from 13 residues. Unmatched junction bases numbered 2, after V lost 6 bases and J lost 3 bases. CDR3 coding DNA: TGTGCCAGCAGCGGGACAGACAATCAGCCCCAGCATTTT. It specifies CASSGTDNQPQHF.

This clone has a handful of counts. The rearrangement uses TRBV21-1 and TRBJ1-1; the D call TRBD1 from the table was never checked on the DNA. TRBV21-1 is designated a pseudogene. The CDR3 is 16 amino acids. CDR3 loop: CASSNRDRALNTEAFF. The CDR3 DNA reads as TGTGCCAGCAGCAACCGGGACAGGGCCCTGAACACTGAAGCTTTCTTT.

The chain recombines TRBV7-2 with TRBJ2-2; perhaps TRBD2 as D (6 bases). This CDR3 contains 15 residues. The germline V and J ends were trimmed by 6 bases and 3 bases, with 14 bases remaining between them. Germline values: CDR1 SGHTA, CDR2 FQGNSA. Written as DNA, the CDR3 is TGTGCCAGCAGTCAGGAGGGCAGATACACCGGGGAGCTGTTTTTT. Translated, it gives CASSQEGRYTGELFF.

V gene TRBV30 combines with J gene TRBJ2-3; 10 nucleotides agree with TRBD2. Germline-derived CDR1 and CDR2 are GTSNPN and SVGIG (reference sequence). After removal of 8 bases from V and 6 bases from J, the junction contained 14 bases not matched to a gene. This CDR3 has 15 amino acids. CDR3 in DNA: TGTGCCCGAAACCAAGCGGGGGGGCCTCGTGATACGCAGTATTTT. It yields the protein CARNQAGGPRDTQYF.

There are a few counts of this clone. J is TRBJ1-5 and V is TRBV7-9; D is uncertain. This CDR3 is 14 amino acids long. Trimming pared 8 bases from V and 2 bases from J, leaving 13 bases between. In germline, CDR1 is SEHNR, CDR2 FQNEAQ (reference sequence). The CDR3 here is CASRAGNGNQPQHF. In nucleotides, the CDR3 is TGTGCCAGCCGGGCGGGGAATGGCAATCAGCCCCAGCATTTT.

A single count supports this clone. The DNA of the CDR3 is TGTGCCAGCAGCTCCTGGGGGAAGGACTATGGCTACACCTTC. Protein sequence: CASSSWGKDYGYTF. The chain has TRBV27 and TRBJ1-2; perhaps TRBD1 as D (5 bases). Trimming cost V 6 bases and J 3 bases, with 14 bases left between them. CDR3 length: 14 amino acids. CDR1 MNHEY and CDR2 SMNVEV come from the germline V gene (reference sequence).

This clone was recorded once. The genes are TRBV5-1 and TRBJ2-7; D unclear. This CDR3 region has 13 residues. V lost 4 bases to trimming and J lost 6 bases, with 14 bases between them. Germline V CDR1 and CDR2: SGHRS, YFSETQ. The CDR3 DNA reads TGCGCCAGCAGCCCGAAGACCGAAGGCGAGCAGTACTTC. Translating gives CASSPKTEGEQYF. Combining the CDR3 with reference TRBV5-1 and TRBJ2-7 gives the whole variable domain KAGVTQTPRYLIKTRGQQVTLSCSPISGHRSVSWYQQTPGQGLQFLFEYFSETQRNKGNFPGRFSGRQFSNSRSEMNVSTLELGDSALYLCASSPKTEGEQYFGPGTRLTVT.

The chain combines TRBV2 with TRBJ2-1; maybe TRBD1 (5 bases). Germline V gives CDR1 SNHLY, CDR2 FYNNEI. The CDR3 is 14 amino acids. Trimming took off 6 bases at V and 3 bases at J, with 12 bases between the two ends. In DNA form, the CDR3 reads TGTGCCAGCAGCGAGGACGACAGCTACAATGAGCAGTTCTTC. The encoded protein is CASSEDDSYNEQFF.

The chain joins TRBV10-3 to TRBJ2-3; 8 nucleotides line up with TRBD2. J lost 5 bases, V lost 11 bases, and 12 bases had no gene match. The CDR3 runs to 14 residues. Germline CDR1 and CDR2: ENHRY and SYGVKD. In DNA form, the CDR3 reads TGTGCCTCAAAACCCCACGGGGGGGGAGATACGCAGTATTTT. As protein: CASKPHGGGDTQYF.

The J gene is TRBJ1-5, the V gene TRBV6-5; D gene ambiguous. Trimming shortened V by 5 bases and J by 2 bases, and 10 bases separated the two germline ends. Looked up from germline, CDR1 is MNHEY and CDR2 is SVGAGI. CDR3 size: 14 residues. The CDR3 region has the DNA TGTGCCAGCAGTCTGGAGCTCCGCAATCAGCCCCAGCATTTT. Protein sequence: CASSLELRNQPQHF.

J is TRBJ2-1 and V is TRBV27; D is ambiguous. Germline CDR1 is MNHEY and CDR2 is SMNVEV (reference sequence). The ends were cut back, 0 bases at V and 8 bases at J, with 11 bases in the middle. The CDR3 covers 14 residues. The DNA for the CDR3 is TGTGCCAGCAGTTTATCTCTGGGTGGCGATGAGCAGTTCTTC. This encodes CASSLSLGGDEQFF.

V gene TRBV7-9 combines with J gene TRBJ1-4; D might be TRBD1 (6 bases). CDR3 length: 15 residues. Looked up from germline, CDR1 is SEHNR and CDR2 is FQNEAQ (reference sequence). Trimming cost V 1 base and J 7 bases, with 13 bases left between them. CDR3 nucleotides: TGTGCCAGCAGCTTAGTTGGGGGCGGCGTTGAAAAACTGTTTTTT. This encodes CASSLVGGGVEKLFF.

V and J are TRBV11-2 and TRBJ2-5, with 8 positions matching TRBD1. Trimming at V came to 5 bases and at J to 1 base, leaving 3 bases not matched to a gene. This CDR3 is 14 amino acids long. Germline V gene sequence: CDR1 SGHAT, CDR2 FQNNGV. The CDR3 coding sequence is TGTGCCAGCAGCCGGACAGGGAGCCAAGAGACCCAGTACTTC. Protein product: CASSRTGSQETQYF.

V is TRBV6-7 and J is TRBJ2-5; a possible D gene is TRBD1 (5 bases). TRBV6-7 is flagged as an ORF with uncertain function. The CDR3 has 14 amino acids. With 10 bases removed from V and 2 bases from J, the gap between germline ends came to 17 bases. The CDR3 nucleotides are TGTGCCACCCTTCAAAGGGGTTTTCAAGAGACCCAGTACTTC. Protein product: CATLQRGFQETQYF.

The rearrangement links TRBV7-2 to TRBJ2-1; D is uncertain. Looked up from germline, CDR1 is SGHTA and CDR2 is FQGNSA. The CDR3 totals 13 residues. V lost 1 base and J 13 bases, leaving 14 bases between the germline ends. The CDR3 sequence: CASSLGSGYYQFF. DNA for the CDR3: TGTGCCAGCAGCTTAGGATCCGGGTACTATCAGTTCTTC.

V usage is TRBV19 and J usage is TRBJ1-1; no definite D call. This CDR3 is 15 amino acids long. The ends were cut back, 6 bases at V and 0 bases at J, with 14 bases in the middle. From germline, CDR1 is LNHDA and CDR2 SQIVND (reference sequence). The CDR3 protein is CASRQLTLMNTEAFF. The CDR3 coding sequence is TGTGCCAGTAGGCAACTGACACTCATGAACACTGAAGCTTTCTTT.

The chain is built from TRBV5-4 and TRBJ2-1; 9 nucleotides align to TRBD2. J lost 7 bases, V lost 7 bases, and 6 bases had no gene match. The germline V gene has CDR1 SGHNT and CDR2 YYREEE (reference sequence). CDR3 length equals 13 residues. The CDR3 DNA is TGTGCCAGCTCACGACTAGCGGTAAATGAGCAGTTCTTC. Protein product: CASSRLAVNEQFF.

J is TRBJ2-3 and V is TRBV11-2; no reliable D call. V was shortened by 8 bases and J by 2 bases, with 14 bases between the two germline ends. The CDR3 is 14 amino acids. CDR1 SGHAT and CDR2 FQNNGV come from the germline V gene. The CDR3: CASVKVTYTDTQYF. The CDR3 bases are TGTGCCAGCGTTAAAGTCACTTACACAGATACGCAGTATTTT. The full variable domain, with the rest looked up from reference TRBV11-2 and TRBJ2-3, is EAGVAQSPRYKIIEKRQSVAFWCNPISGHATLYWYQQILGQGPKLLIQFQNNGVVDDSQLPKDRFSAERLKGVDSTLKIQPAKLEDSAVYLCASVKVTYTDTQYFGPGTRLTVL.

This chain connects TRBV5-6 to TRBJ1-5; no reliable D call. Trimming left V 3 bases short and J 4 bases short, with 11 bases between. Germline CDR1 reads SGHDT; CDR2 reads YYEEEE. The CDR3 covers 14 residues. This CDR3 is CASSSMDGNQPQHF. In nucleotides, the CDR3 is TGTGCCAGCAGCTCGATGGACGGGAATCAGCCCCAGCATTTT.

The rearrangement joins TRBV29-1 to TRBJ1-4; D is possibly TRBD1 (6 bases). CDR3 size: 14 residues. Germline assignment: CDR1 SQVTM and CDR2 ANQGSEA. V was cut by 6 bases and J by 7 bases, with 18 bases left in between. CDR3 sequence reads: CSVSLPGVVEKLFF. CDR3 in DNA: TGCAGCGTGTCGCTGCCAGGGGTGGTTGAAAAACTGTTTTTT.

V and J are TRBV9 and TRBJ2-3; D not resolved. V was trimmed by 3 bases and J by 2 bases, leaving 4 bases between them. The CDR3 totals 12 residues. Germline V gene data show CDR1 as SGDLS and CDR2 as YYNGEE. Here the CDR3 reads CASSGNTDTQYF. The CDR3, as DNA: TGTGCCAGCAGCGGCAACACAGATACGCAGTATTTT.

CDR3 residues: CSVGQGSNTEAFF. The DNA for the CDR3 is TGCAGCGTGGGACAGGGATCGAACACTGAAGCTTTCTTT. The J gene is TRBJ1-1, the V gene TRBV29-1, with 9 bases aligning to TRBD1. Germline CDR1 is SQVTM and CDR2 is ANQGSEA. V was pared by 6 bases and J by 1 base, with 3 bases of the junction left unmatched. The CDR3 extends over 13 amino acids.

This clone came up once. This chain connects TRBV12-5 to TRBJ2-2; D is perhaps TRBD2 (7 bases). The CDR3 runs 16 residues. CDR1 LGHNT and CDR2 FRNRAP come from the germline V gene. The germline V and J ends were trimmed by 0 bases and 3 bases, with 11 bases remaining between them. The CDR3 region has the DNA TGTGCTAGTGGTTTGGTATTAGGGGGGGACACCGGGGAGCTGTTTTTT. Its protein is CASGLVLGGDTGELFF. The variable domain in full, completed from reference TRBV12-5 and TRBJ2-2, reads DARVTQTPRHKVTEMGQEVTMRCQPILGHNTVFWYRQTMMQGLELLAYFRNRAPLDDSGMPKDRFSAEMPDATLATLKIQPSEPRDSAVYFCASGLVLGGDTGELFFGEGSRLTVL.

The chain recombines TRBV5-1 with TRBJ1-1, with a tentative D call TRBD1 (5 bases). V lost 0 bases, J lost 4 bases, and 7 bases lay in between. Germline V gene data show CDR1 as SGHRS and CDR2 as YFSETQ. The CDR3 is 13 residues long. CDR3 sequence: CASSLDGGTEAFF. CDR3 DNA sequence: TGCGCCAGCAGCTTGGATGGGGGCACTGAAGCTTTCTTT.

The gene calls are TRBV10-3 and TRBJ2-7, with 9 bases identical to TRBD2. The trim removed 10 bases at V and 5 bases at J, leaving 3 bases unmatched. This CDR3 is 11 amino acids long. Germline V lookup: CDR1 ENHRY, CDR2 SYGVKD. The CDR3 DNA reads as TGTGCCACCGCGGGGGGGGACGAGCAGTACTTC. Amino acid sequence: CATAGGDEQYF.

The chain is built from TRBV14 and TRBJ2-3; D gene unclear. CDR3 size: 17 residues. V was pared by 0 bases and J by 0 bases, with 13 bases between. Per the germline V gene, CDR1 is SGHDN and CDR2 is FVKESK. The CDR3 nucleotides read TGTGCCAGCAGCCAAGATAATGACATCTCTAGCACAGATACGCAGTATTTT. Its translation is CASSQDNDISSTDTQYF.